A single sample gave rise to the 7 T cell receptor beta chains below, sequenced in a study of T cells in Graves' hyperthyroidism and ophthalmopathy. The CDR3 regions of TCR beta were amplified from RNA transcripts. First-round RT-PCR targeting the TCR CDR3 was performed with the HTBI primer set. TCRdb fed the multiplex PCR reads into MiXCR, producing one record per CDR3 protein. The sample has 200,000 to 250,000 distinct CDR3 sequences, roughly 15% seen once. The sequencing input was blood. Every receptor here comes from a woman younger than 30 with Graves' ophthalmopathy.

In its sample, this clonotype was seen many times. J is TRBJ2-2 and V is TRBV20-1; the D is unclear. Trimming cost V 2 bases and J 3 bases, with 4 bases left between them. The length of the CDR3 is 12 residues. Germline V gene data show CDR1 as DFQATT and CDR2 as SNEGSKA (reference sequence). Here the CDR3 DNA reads TGCAGTGCTAGACGTGACACCGGGGAGCTGTTTTTT. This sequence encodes CSARRDTGELFF.

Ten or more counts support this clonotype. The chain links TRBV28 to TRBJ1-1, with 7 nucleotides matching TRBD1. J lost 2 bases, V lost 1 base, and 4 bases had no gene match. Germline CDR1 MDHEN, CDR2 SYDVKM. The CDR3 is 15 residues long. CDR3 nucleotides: TGTGCCAGCAGTTTATTGACAGGGAGCAACACTGAAGCTTTCTTT. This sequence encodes CASSLLTGSNTEAFF.

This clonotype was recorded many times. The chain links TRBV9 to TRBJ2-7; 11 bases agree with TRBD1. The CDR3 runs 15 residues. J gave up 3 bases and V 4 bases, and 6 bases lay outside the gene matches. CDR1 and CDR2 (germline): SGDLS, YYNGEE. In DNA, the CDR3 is TGTGCCAGCAGCTCATCCGGGACAGGGGGCTACGAGCAGTACTTC. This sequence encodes CASSSSGTGGYEQYF.

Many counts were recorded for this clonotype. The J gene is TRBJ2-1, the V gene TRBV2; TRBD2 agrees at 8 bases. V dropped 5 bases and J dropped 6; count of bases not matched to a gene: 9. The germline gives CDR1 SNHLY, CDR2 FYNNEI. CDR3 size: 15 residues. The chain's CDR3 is CASSYRGGGSNEQFF. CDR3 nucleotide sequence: TGTGCCAGCAGTTATCGGGGGGGGGGGAGCAATGAGCAGTTCTTC.

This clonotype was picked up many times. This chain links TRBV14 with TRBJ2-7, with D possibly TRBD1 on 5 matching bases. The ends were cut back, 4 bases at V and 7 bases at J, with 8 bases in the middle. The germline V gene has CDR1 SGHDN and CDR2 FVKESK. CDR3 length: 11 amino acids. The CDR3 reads CASSLGVEQYF. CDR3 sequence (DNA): TGTGCCAGCAGCCTAGGGGTGGAGCAGTACTTC.

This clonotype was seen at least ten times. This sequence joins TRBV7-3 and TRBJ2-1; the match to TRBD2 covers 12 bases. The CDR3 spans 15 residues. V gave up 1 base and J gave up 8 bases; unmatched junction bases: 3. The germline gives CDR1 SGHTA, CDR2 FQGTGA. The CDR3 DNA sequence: TGTGCCAGCAGCTTAAGGACTAGCGGGATTGATGAGCAGTTCTTC. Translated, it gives CASSLRTSGIDEQFF.

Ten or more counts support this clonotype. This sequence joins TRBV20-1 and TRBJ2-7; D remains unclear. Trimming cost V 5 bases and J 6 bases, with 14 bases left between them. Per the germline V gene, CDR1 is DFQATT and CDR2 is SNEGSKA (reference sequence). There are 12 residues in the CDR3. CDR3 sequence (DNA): TGCAGTGCTGCGCAGAGAGATTTCGAGCAGTACTTC. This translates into CSAAQRDFEQYF.